This T cell receptor (beta chain) appears in the sequencing data of a study of T cells after yellow fever vaccination. Findings of the study overall: Clonotypes appearing in both CD4 and CD8 compartments existed, and their share was small.

The CDR3 covers 15 residues. V was pared by 3 bases and J by 4 bases, with 15 bases between. Germline loops: CDR1 SGHTA, CDR2 FQGNSA. This clonotype was recorded at least ten times. Its specificity is not known. TCRdb ran MiXCR on the 5' RACE reads and lists one entry per CDR3 protein. The profile shows about 220,000 distinct CDR3 sequences, under 3.5% of them singletons. This chain joins TRBV7-2 and TRBJ1-1; the D is unclear. This TCR derives from a man between 18 and 29 years old who received the YFV17D yellow fever vaccine. Source: CD4+ T cells sorted from PBMCs, taken 10 days after the yellow fever booster vaccination. CDR3 DNA sequence: TGTGCCAGCAGCTTTAACGGGGTTTCCTCCACTGAAGCTTTCTTT. The encoded protein is CASSFNGVSSTEAFF.